The present T cell receptor (beta chain) was sequenced within a study of cytomegalovirus exposure and HLA in healthy donors. There are 15 residues in the CDR3. Trimming removed 5 bases from V and 2 bases from J; junction bases left unmatched: 8. CDR1 SGHVS and CDR2 FNYEAQ come from the germline V gene. 60 Vbeta and 13 Jbeta primers were used in PCR. Method: immunoSEQ multiplex PCR; TCRdb's copy keeps in-frame clones and lacks some. The data contain 75,000 to 90,000 clones, around 78% of them seen just once; the ten biggest clones take up 4% to 5%. This receptor was obtained from a man in his forties in good health and CMV-seronegative. The source material was PBMCs. This chain uses TRBV7-6 with TRBJ2-7; 8 bases line up with TRBD2. The DNA of the CDR3 is TGTGCCAGCAGCCTGGGGGGAGCGGGAGCCTACGAGCAGTACTTC. It translates to CASSLGGAGAYEQYF. Using reference TRBV7-6 and TRBJ2-7 for the parts outside the CDR3, the full variable domain is GAGVSQSPRYKVTKRGQDVALRCDPISGHVSLYWYRQALGQGPEFLTYFNYEAQQDKSGLPNDRFSAERPEGSISTLTIQRTEQRDSAMYRCASSLGGAGAYEQYFGPGTRLTVT.